Presented here are 22 T cell receptor beta chains from one specimen sequenced in a study of OX40 agonist ivuxolimab in advanced cancers. The data were produced by immunoSEQ multiplex PCR, yet TCRdb's version contains in-frame clones alone and is incomplete. The sample consists of about 68,000 clones, approximately 80% of them appearing once. This specimen was CD4+ or CD8+ T cells sorted from blood, taken in a trial of the OX40 agonist ivuxolimab. Every receptor here comes from an adult with an advanced solid tumor such as melanoma, head and neck, liver or kidney cancer.

The J gene is TRBJ1-3, the V gene TRBV23-1, with 8 bases lining up with TRBD1. TRBV23-1 is given ORF status, its function remaining uncertain. This CDR3 spans 19 amino acids. V lost 0 bases to trimming and J lost 0 bases; unmatched junction nucleotides: 10. The CDR3 loop is CASSQSPETGDRSGNTIYF. The CDR3 nucleotides read TGCGCCAGCAGTCAATCCCCGGAGACAGGGGATCGCTCTGGAAACACCATATATTTT.

V is TRBV18 and J is TRBJ2-3, with no clear D. Germline V gene sequence: CDR1 KGHSH, CDR2 LQKENI. The germline V and J ends were trimmed by 2 bases and 3 bases, with 6 bases remaining between them. This CDR3 region has 13 residues. The CDR3 region is CASSPGTTDTQYF. The CDR3 DNA reads as TGTGCCAGCTCACCAGGTACGACAGATACGCAGTATTTT.

J is TRBJ1-2 and V is TRBV19, with 7 bases fitting TRBD1. This CDR3 has 14 amino acids. Germline V CDR1 and CDR2: LNHDA, SQIVND (reference sequence). The V gene end was trimmed by 4 bases and the J gene end by 4 bases; junction bases not matched to a gene: 6. CDR3 DNA: TGTGCCAGTAGTAAGACGACAGGGAGCTATGGCTACACCTTC. Its protein is CASSKTTGSYGYTF. Supplemented by reference TRBV19 and TRBJ1-2, the full variable domain reads DGGITQSPKYLFRKEGQNVTLSCEQNLNHDAMYWYRQDPGQGLRLIYYSQIVNDFQKGDIAEGYSVSREKKESFPLTVTSAQKNPTAFYLCASSKTTGSYGYTFGSGTRLTVV.

This clone has only a few counts. The V and J genes are TRBV10-1 and TRBJ1-5; 8 bases match TRBD1. Trimming removed 6 bases from V and 6 bases from J; junction bases left unmatched: 4. CDR3 length equals 13 residues. Germline-derived CDR1 and CDR2 are WNHNN and SYGVQD (reference sequence). CDR3 in amino acids: CASSRDRSQPQHF. In nucleotides, the CDR3 is TGCGCCAGCAGCCGGGACAGGAGTCAGCCCCAGCATTTT.

This clone was seen more than once but under ten times. The DNA for the CDR3 is TGCAGCGCAAAGGGACAGGGGGAAGGTTCACCCCTCCACTTT. Residues: CSAKGQGEGSPLHF. This chain uses TRBV29-1 with TRBJ1-6; 11 nucleotides align to TRBD1. V trimming: 7 bases; J trimming: 9 bases; junction bases outside the gene matches: 8. The CDR3 contains 14 residues. Germline CDR1 SQVTM, CDR2 ANQGSEA.

The table lists this clone with a few counts. J is TRBJ2-5 and V is TRBV29-1; tentatively, D is TRBD1 or TRBD2 (5 bases each). Germline V CDR1 and CDR2: SQVTM, ANQGSEA. The length of the CDR3 is 13 residues. The ends were cut back, 2 bases at V and 5 bases at J, with 12 bases in the middle. The CDR3 coding sequence is TGCAGCGTTGAAAGAGGGGTTGGGGAGACCCAGTACTTC. Translated: CSVERGVGETQYF. The full variable domain, with the rest looked up from reference TRBV29-1 and TRBJ2-5, is SAVISQKPSRDICQRGTSLTIQCQVDSQVTMMFWYRQQPGQSLTLIATANQGSEATYESGFVIDKFPISRPNLTFSTLTVSNMSPEDSSIYLCSVERGVGETQYFGPGTRLLVL.

This rearrangement joins TRBV6-5 to TRBJ2-1; D is possibly TRBD1 (6 bases). V lost 1 base and J lost 9, with 10 bases in between. Germline CDR1 reads MNHEY; CDR2 reads SVGAGI. The CDR3 totals 13 residues. The CDR3 DNA reads TGTGCCAGCAGTTACTTCAGGGGTCGTGAGCAGTTCTTC. It specifies CASSYFRGREQFF.

The chain uses TRBV28 and TRBJ2-3; 10 nucleotides agree with TRBD2. Trimming removed 3 bases from V and 2 bases from J; junction bases left unmatched: 17. The CDR3 is 20 amino acids. Germline-derived CDR1 and CDR2 are MDHEN and SYDVKM. CDR3 coding DNA: TGTGCCAGCAGTTTCCCCTTTATATTAGCGGGGGGACCCAACACAGATACGCAGTATTTT. Residues: CASSFPFILAGGPNTDTQYF.

The V and J genes are TRBV6-4 and TRBJ1-6; D ambiguous. Germline loops: CDR1 MRHNA, CDR2 SNTAGT. CDR3 size: 14 residues. Between the trimmed V and J ends, which lost 2 bases and 10 bases, there was a span of 12 bases. As DNA, the CDR3 is TGTGCCAGCAGTGACATCTTATTGGGGTCACCCCTCCACTTT. This translates into CASSDILLGSPLHF.

About this clone itself: The same CDR3 can be traced to other DNA sequences in this sample. The chain couples TRBV27 to TRBJ1-2; 7 bases match TRBD1. The CDR3 length is 12 residues. The V and J ends lost 6 bases and 5 bases, in that order; junction bases with no gene match: 3. Germline V gives CDR1 MNHEY, CDR2 SMNVEV (reference sequence). The CDR3 DNA follows: TGTGCCAGCAGCCTACAGGGGTATGGCTACACCTTC. Residues: CASSLQGYGYTF.

The CDR3 spells CAIGLAGGRTLDTQYF. The CDR3 nucleotides are TGTGCCATCGGGCTAGCGGGGGGGCGTACCTTAGATACGCAGTATTTT. The rearrangement links TRBV10-3 to TRBJ2-3, with 12 bases identical to TRBD2. The length of the CDR3 is 16 residues. The V segment lost 8 bases and the J segment 5 bases; nucleotides outside the gene matches: 11. Germline lookup yields CDR1 ENHRY and CDR2 SYGVKD.

The rearrangement uses TRBV7-9 and TRBJ1-1; D is undetermined. Germline loops: CDR1 SEHNR, CDR2 FQNEAQ (reference sequence). CDR3 size: 13 residues. The V end lost 0 bases, the J end lost 10 bases, and 12 bases lay between the germline ends. The CDR3 region has the DNA TGTGCCAGCAGCTTAGCAGGAACAGAACGAGCTTTCTTT. It codes for CASSLAGTERAFF. The complete variable domain, with remaining parts taken from reference TRBV7-9 and TRBJ1-1, reads DTGVSQNPRHKITKRGQNVTFRCDPISEHNRLYWYRQTLGQGPEFLTYFQNEAQLEKSRLLSDRFSAERPKGSFSTLEIQRTEQGDSAMYLCASSLAGTERAFFGQGTRLTVV.

This chain uses TRBV11-1 with TRBJ2-5; the D is unclear. CDR3 size: 14 residues. Trimming took off 6 bases at V and 0 bases at J, with 11 bases between the two ends. CDR1 is SGHAT, CDR2 FQDESV, per germline (reference sequence). The CDR3 nucleotides are TGTGCCAGCAGGCTCGACAAGTACCAAGAGACCCAGTACTTC. Residues: CASRLDKYQETQYF.

This sequence joins TRBV18 and TRBJ1-4, with 7 bases matching TRBD1. The CDR3 spans 13 residues. Trimming cost V 5 bases and J 6 bases; bases outside gene matches: 3. Per the germline V gene, CDR1 is KGHSH and CDR2 is LQKENI. The chain's CDR3 is CASSFTGDEKLFF. In nucleotides, the CDR3 is TGTGCCAGCTCATTTACAGGGGATGAAAAACTGTTTTTT.

This clone is a singleton in its sample. CDR3 bases: TGTGCCAGCAGCCACGGAACAGACAGGGTAAATTCACCCCTCCACTTT. It is translated as CASSHGTDRVNSPLHF. V gene TRBV4-2 combines with J gene TRBJ1-6, with 7 bases that match TRBD1. Germline CDR1 and CDR2: LGHNA and YNFKEQ. V lost 3 bases, J lost 7 bases, and 9 bases stayed unmatched. This CDR3 is 16 amino acids long.

In DNA, the CDR3 is TGCGCCAGCAGCTTGGAGGGGCGGGTAAACGGAGTATCACCCCTCCACTTT. Its protein product is CASSLEGRVNGVSPLHF. V and J are TRBV5-1 and TRBJ1-6, with a tentative D call TRBD1 (5 bases). CDR3 length: 17 amino acids. V was shortened by 0 bases and J by 10 bases, with 20 bases between the two germline ends. CDR1 and CDR2 from the germline V gene are SGHRS and YFSETQ.

This clone was counted a few times. The genes are TRBV5-6 and TRBJ2-3; D possibly uses TRBD1 or TRBD2 (6 bases each). The CDR3 extends over 16 amino acids. Germline CDR1 and CDR2: SGHDT and YYEEEE. V was trimmed by 2 bases and J by 0 bases, leaving 13 bases between them. The CDR3 sequence: CASSFYRGPSTDTQYF. For the CDR3, the DNA is TGTGCCAGCAGCTTTTACCGGGGGCCTAGCACAGATACGCAGTATTTT.

This CDR3 is CASSSPIGVGANVLTF. The CDR3 DNA reads as TGCGCCAGCAGCTCCCCGATAGGGGTCGGGGCCAACGTCCTGACTTTC. The chain joins TRBV5-1 to TRBJ2-6; D might be TRBD1 (5 bases). In germline, CDR1 is SGHRS, CDR2 YFSETQ. The CDR3 contains 16 residues. The V end lost 3 bases, the J end lost 4 bases, and 14 bases lay between the germline ends.

V usage is TRBV28 and J usage is TRBJ2-7, with D hard to call. V was clipped by 5 bases and J by 5 bases, with 16 bases between them. There are 14 residues in the CDR3. In germline, CDR1 is MDHEN, CDR2 SYDVKM. DNA for the CDR3: TGTGCCAGCAGTCCCTACCTATCCCCCCACGAGCAGTACTTC. Translated, it gives CASSPYLSPHEQYF.

J is TRBJ1-1 and V is TRBV21-1; the table's D call of TRBD1 was not tested on the DNA. TRBV21-1 is deemed a pseudogene. The CDR3 sequence is 15 residues long. The CDR3 spells CASSKVEQMNTEAFF. CDR3 DNA sequence: TGTGCCAGCAGCAAAGTTGAACAAATGAACACTGAAGCTTTCTTT.

CDR3 protein: CASSFRLDNEKLFF. The CDR3 nucleotides read TGTGCCAGTAGTTTCAGACTGGATAATGAAAAACTGTTTTTT. The V and J genes are TRBV19 and TRBJ1-4; D is uncertain. Germline CDR1 is LNHDA and CDR2 is SQIVND (reference sequence). The CDR3 is 14 amino acids. Trimming left V 5 bases short and J 4 bases short, with 11 bases between.

Here the CDR3 DNA reads TGTGCCAGCAGCTTAGGGCAAGAGACCCAGTACTTC. Translated, it gives CASSLGQETQYF. The rearrangement uses TRBV11-2 and TRBJ2-5; D ambiguous. Germline V gene sequence: CDR1 SGHAT, CDR2 FQNNGV. V shed 1 base and J shed 2 bases, with 2 bases lying between them. CDR3 size: 12 residues.